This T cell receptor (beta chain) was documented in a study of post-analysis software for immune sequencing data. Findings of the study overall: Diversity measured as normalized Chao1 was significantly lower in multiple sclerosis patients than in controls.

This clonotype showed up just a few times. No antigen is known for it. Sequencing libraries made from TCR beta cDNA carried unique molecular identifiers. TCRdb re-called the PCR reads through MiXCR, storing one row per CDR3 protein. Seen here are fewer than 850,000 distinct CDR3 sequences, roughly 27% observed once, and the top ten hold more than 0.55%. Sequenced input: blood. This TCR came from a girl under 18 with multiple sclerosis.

CDR3 sequence (DNA): TGTGCCAGCACCAATCCCGGGAATCCCCAGCATTTT. Amino acid sequence: CASTNPGNPQHF. The rearrangement uses TRBV6-5 and TRBJ1-5; no clear D. Germline values: CDR1 MNHEY, CDR2 SVGAGI. V lost 7 bases to trimming and J lost 10 bases, with 14 bases between them. There are 12 residues in the CDR3.